These T cell receptor beta chains were read from a single sample in a study of T cells in localized non-small cell lung cancer. Data came from immunoSEQ multiplex PCR; TCRdb stores just in-frame clones and leaves some out. The table records around 41,000 clones, about 80% of them present only once. The sequencing used PBMCs, collected before any cancer treatment. The receptors shown here come from a man between 35 and 75 years old with stage II lung adenocarcinoma. The CDR3 runs from the conserved cysteine through the conserved F or W. A D gene is named only where the DNA matches it firmly. Size tells how often a clone was seen (once, few, many) or the class of an expanded clone, and some rows leave it out.

J gene	D gene	V gene	clone size	CDR3 protein	CDR3 DNA
TRBJ2-2	.	TRBV29-1	.	CSAQRGTNTGELFF	TGCAGCGCCCAGAGGGGCACGAACACCGGGGAGCTGTTTTTT
TRBJ1-1	TRBD1	TRBV4-2	.	CASSQDLGQGTAFF	TGTGCCAGCAGCCAAGATCTGGGACAGGGGACGGCTTTCTTT
TRBJ2-7	.	TRBV9	.	CASSVAPSGYEQYF	TGTGCCAGCAGCGTAGCTCCATCGGGCTACGAGCAGTACTTC
TRBJ2-2	.	TRBV7-9	.	CASSFSRGSTGELFF	TGTGCCAGCAGCTTCAGCAGGGGTAGCACCGGGGAGCTGTTTTTT
TRBJ2-3	TRBD1	TRBV7-9	.	CASSLGGLSGTGSTDTQYF	TGTGCCAGCAGCTTAGGGGGCCTTTCCGGGACAGGGAGCACAGATACGCAGTATTTT
TRBJ1-1	.	TRBV5-5	.	CASSPLSEAFF	TGTGCCAGCAGCCCTCTGTCTGAAGCTTTCTTT
TRBJ1-1	TRBD1	TRBV29-1	.	CSARTGPNTEAFF	TGCAGCGCCAGGACAGGCCCGAACACTGAAGCTTTCTTT
TRBJ2-6	TRBD2	TRBV7-2	.	CASRPGGDGGANVLTF	TGTGCCAGCAGGCCCGGGGGGGACGGTGGGGCCAACGTCCTGACTTTC
TRBJ2-3	TRBD2	TRBV9	.	CASRPSGRDGDTQYF	TGTGCCAGCAGACCTAGCGGGAGGGATGGGGATACGCAGTATTTT
TRBJ1-2	.	TRBV23-1	.	CASSRGSGTVFTAAGYTF	TGCGCCAGCAGTCGGGGCTCCGGGACGGTCTTTACAGCCGCTGGCTACACCTTC
TRBJ2-1	.	TRBV28	.	CASTDPGEAQYNEQFF	TGTGCCAGCACCGATCCGGGGGAGGCTCAGTACAATGAGCAGTTCTTC
TRBJ2-7	.	TRBV4-3	once	CASSPGLDSVVGYEQYF	TGCGCCAGCAGCCCGGGACTCGATTCAGTCGTGGGGTACGAGCAGTACTTC
TRBJ2-7	TRBD1	TRBV7-2	.	CASSSDRGTYEQYF	TGTGCCAGCAGCTCGGACAGGGGGACCTACGAGCAGTACTTC
TRBJ1-6	TRBD1	TRBV5-1	.	CASSSKGTGSTNSPLHF	TGCGCCAGCAGCTCGAAAGGGACAGGGAGTACGAATTCACCCCTCCACTTT
TRBJ1-5	.	TRBV6-8	.	CASSYVRQEVDQPQHF	TGTGCCAGCAGTTACGTCCGACAGGAGGTTGACCAGCCCCAGCATTTT
TRBJ2-1	.	TRBV2	.	CASRAPGGNEQFF	TGTGCCAGCAGGGCCCCTGGAGGGAATGAGCAGTTCTTC
TRBJ2-5	.	TRBV5-4	.	CASSPRGGGSQETQYF	TGTGCCAGCAGCCCTCGGGGCGGGGGCTCCCAAGAGACCCAGTACTTC
TRBJ1-4	TRBD1	TRBV9	.	CASSASGDRYIEKLFF	TGTGCCAGCAGCGCCAGTGGGGACAGGTATATTGAAAAACTGTTTTTT
TRBJ2-1	TRBD1	TRBV7-7	.	CASSLGTGQINEQFF	TGTGCTAGCAGCTTGGGGACAGGTCAAATCAATGAGCAGTTCTTC
TRBJ1-1	.	TRBV19	few	CASSFRGTEAFF	TGTGCCAGTAGTTTCAGGGGCACTGAAGCTTTCTTT
TRBJ2-7	TRBD2	TRBV7-8	.	CASRTSYEQYF	TGTGCCAGCCGGACTAGCTACGAGCAGTACTTC
TRBJ2-1	TRBD2	TRBV27	.	CASSWTSGANEQFF	TGTGCCAGCAGTTGGACTAGCGGGGCCAATGAGCAGTTCTTC
TRBJ1-1	.	TRBV9	few	CASSVGPFDTEAFF	TGTGCCAGCAGCGTAGGGCCTTTCGACACTGAAGCTTTCTTT
TRBJ2-2	.	TRBV28	once	CASSYPTEGGNTGELFF	TGTGCCAGCAGTTACCCGACAGAGGGCGGGAACACCGGGGAGCTGTTTTTT
TRBJ2-7	TRBD1	TRBV6-6	.	CASRTGQFDGEQYF	TGTGCCAGCAGAACGGGACAGTTTGATGGCGAGCAGTACTTC